Shown below are 11 T cell receptor beta chains from a single sample sequenced in a study of T cell repertoires in cytomegalovirus infection. TCRdb reanalysed the reads using MiXCR and keeps one entry per CDR3 protein. The sample lists hundreds of thousands of distinct CDR3 sequences, approximately 10% seen once, with 10% in the top ten. The sequencing input was PBMCs. These receptors came from a human donor in good health (CMV status not recorded). Some clones in this sample may be carry-over from other donors' samples.

In its sample, this clonotype was seen many times. The rearrangement uses TRBV6-5 and TRBJ2-7, with TRBD2 as a possible D gene (5 bases). Per germline, CDR1 MNHEY and CDR2 SVGAGI. V gave up 5 bases and J gave up 4 bases, with 6 bases separating them. This CDR3 has 11 amino acids. The CDR3 DNA sequence: TGTGCCAGCAGTAGACTATACGAGCAGTACTTC. Protein: CASSRLYEQYF.

In the case of this clonotype: A much larger clone lies one base from this, so it may be a read error. The conserved closing phenylalanine or tryptophan is absent in this CDR3, likely reflecting a read error. V is TRBV7-9 and J is TRBJ1-4; 9 nucleotides agree with TRBD1. The V segment lost 6 bases and the J segment 6 bases; nucleotides outside the gene matches: 5. There are 14 residues in the CDR3. Germline lookup yields CDR1 SEHNR and CDR2 FQNEAQ (reference sequence). The CDR3 is CASSRTGGHEKLFY. The CDR3 coding sequence is TGTGCCAGCAGTCGAACAGGGGGCCATGAAAAACTGTTTTAT.

The chain couples TRBV29-1 to TRBJ2-1; possibly TRBD2 for D (6 bases). CDR3 length: 12 residues. Looked up from germline, CDR1 is SQVTM and CDR2 is ANQGSEA. The V end lost 6 bases, the J end lost 4 bases, and 10 bases lay between the germline ends. CDR3 region: CSVRGSYNEQFF. The DNA for the CDR3 is TGCAGCGTACGGGGGAGTTACAATGAGCAGTTCTTC.

This clonotype was observed many times. The chain couples TRBV7-8 to TRBJ2-3, with 15 bases aligning to TRBD2. The trim removed 3 bases at V and 7 bases at J, leaving 8 bases unmatched. Germline-derived CDR1 and CDR2 are SGHVS and FQNEAQ. The CDR3 covers 17 residues. The CDR3 sequence: CASSFSGLAGGTNTQYF. In DNA form, the CDR3 reads TGTGCCAGCAGCTTCTCCGGACTAGCGGGAGGGACTAATACGCAGTATTTT.

This clonotype was counted many times. This chain links TRBV5-1 with TRBJ1-4, with 7 nucleotides matching TRBD1. This CDR3 region has 16 residues. Germline V gene sequence: CDR1 SGHRS, CDR2 YFSETQ. Unmatched junction bases numbered 7, after V lost 0 bases and J lost 5 bases. CDR3 nucleotide sequence: TGCGCCAGCAGCTTGGCCGGGGCAGGGGGAAATGAAAAACTGTTTTTT. It is translated as CASSLAGAGGNEKLFF.

This clonotype was counted at least ten times. The chain has TRBV7-3 and TRBJ2-3; D might be TRBD2 (5 bases). The CDR3 is 14 residues long. Trimming stripped 5 bases from V and 0 bases from J, with 9 bases between. Germline CDR1 SGHTA, CDR2 FQGTGA. The chain's CDR3 is CASSLGISTDTQYF. DNA of the CDR3: TGTGCCAGCAGCCTCGGGATCAGCACAGATACGCAGTATTTT.

The gene calls are TRBV4-2 and TRBJ2-3, with 9 bases fitting TRBD2. The CDR3 length is 17 residues. The junction had 7 bases not matched to a gene; V was cut back by 0 bases and J by 3 bases. Germline V gene data show CDR1 as LGHNA and CDR2 as YNFKEQ. The CDR3 bases are TGTGCCAGCAGCCAAGATGCGCTAGCGGGATCGACAGATACGCAGTATTTT. Translating it yields CASSQDALAGSTDTQYF.

This clonotype was observed a handful of times. The rearrangement links TRBV20-1 to TRBJ2-1; TRBD2 matches 9 bases. The CDR3 covers 14 residues. Germline lookup yields CDR1 DFQATT and CDR2 SNEGSKA (reference sequence). The ends lost 3 bases at V and 15 bases at J; junction bases unmatched: 15. CDR3 nucleotide sequence: TGCAGTGCTAGCGGGGGGCGCGGGAGGGCCGGTCTGTTCTTC. Translation: CSASGGRGRAGLFF.

The rearrangement links TRBV2 to TRBJ1-3; tentative D call: TRBD1 (5 bases). The germline gives CDR1 SNHLY, CDR2 FYNNEI. With 7 bases removed from V and 4 bases from J, the gap between germline ends came to 14 bases. The CDR3 loop spans 14 amino acids. For the CDR3, the DNA is TGTGCCAGCAAAGCAGGGTCCATGGGAAACACCATATATTTT. This codes for CASKAGSMGNTIYF.

This clonotype occurred many times. V is TRBV5-8 and J is TRBJ2-7; D might be TRBD1 (6 bases). This CDR3 has 14 residues. V was clipped by 4 bases and J by 7 bases, with 18 bases between them. Germline V gene data show CDR1 as SGHTS and CDR2 as YDEGEE. The CDR3 is CASSPRMGAGEQYF. The CDR3 DNA sequence: TGTGCCAGCAGCCCACGGATGGGGGCTGGAGAGCAGTACTTC.

This clonotype turned up a few times. The J gene is TRBJ1-6, the V gene TRBV3-1; 10 positions agree with TRBD1. V lost 4 bases, J lost 14 bases, and 5 bases stayed unmatched. The CDR3 loop spans 13 amino acids. Germline V gene data show CDR1 as LGHDT and CDR2 as YNNKEL (reference sequence). In DNA, the CDR3 is TGTGCCAGCAGCCGCCCCGGACAGGGGGCCCTCCACTTT. Translating gives CASSRPGQGALHF.